This TCR beta chain was identified during a study of blood T cell repertoires in COVID-19. In the source study's methods: Reference gene primer amplification in the assay estimated nucleated cell counts. Using immunoSEQ multiplex PCR, the repertoire was profiled, and TCRdb retains in-frame clones only, with some absent. For V, J and clone size, that table is used; D and trimming come from the DNA. The data show 110,000 or so clones, roughly 76% seen once. The CDR3 totals 13 residues. Trimming pared 2 bases from V and 7 bases from J, leaving 9 bases between. CDR1 and CDR2 (germline): SGHDN, FVKESK. The material sequenced was peripheral blood. The rearrangement uses TRBV14 and TRBJ2-1; TRBD2 is a possible D gene (5 bases). This clonotype was obtained from a woman in her sixties or seventies with acute or convalescent COVID-19. CDR3 coding DNA: TGTGCCAGCAGCCAATCTAGCTATAATGAGCAGTTCTTC. As protein: CASSQSSYNEQFF.